The 3 T cell receptor beta chains below come from one sample, sequenced in a study of CD4 T cells in relation to SARS-CoV-2 and coronaviruses. These receptors lack a known antigen. Only in-frame clones appear in the TCRdb table, and some are missing; sequencing was by immunoSEQ multiplex PCR. The profile covers about 36,000 clones, with 70% to 80% appearing a single time and roughly 3% taken by the ten largest. Sequencing was performed on memory CD4+ T cells from PBMCs, cultured in vitro. Receptor source: an adult with COVID-19.

The rearrangement links TRBV28 to TRBJ2-7; 8 bases are shared with TRBD1. CDR1 and CDR2 from the germline V gene are MDHEN and SYDVKM. V was clipped by 1 base and J by 9 bases; unmatched bases: 11. The CDR3 consists of 15 residues. In DNA, the CDR3 is TGTGCCAGCAGTTTATTCTGGACAGGGTCCAACGGGCAGTACTTC. Translation: CASSLFWTGSNGQYF.

The CDR3 reads CASSEAFKRVAYEQYF. CDR3 nucleotides: TGTGCCAGCAGTGAAGCGTTCAAGCGGGTGGCCTACGAGCAGTACTTC. The chain uses TRBV6-1 and TRBJ2-7, with D perhaps TRBD2 (6 bases). Between the trimmed V and J ends, which lost 0 bases and 2 bases, there was a span of 14 bases. Germline V gene sequence: CDR1 MNHNS, CDR2 SASEGT. This CDR3 has 16 residues.

This chain joins TRBV6-2 or TRBV6-3 and TRBJ2-7; no clear D gene. The V end lost 4 bases, the J end lost 4 bases, and 14 bases lay between the germline ends. Per the germline V gene, CDR1 is MNHEY and CDR2 is SVGEGT. The CDR3 has 14 amino acids. CDR3 sequence (DNA): TGTGCCAGCAGTTCCCAGGCGTTTCCATACGAGCAGTACTTC. It encodes CASSSQAFPYEQYF.